This T cell receptor beta chain was identified in a study of blood T cells in healthy people across ages. Whole-study results and caveats: Any changes in expanded clonotypes were possibly confounded, as donor CMV status remained unknown.

Together with a sample-barcoded 5' primer, a J-beta primer mix was included in a second PCR lasting roughly 6 to 12 cycles. Through a template-switch adaptor with 12 random nucleotides, each cDNA molecule received a tag. TCRdb ran MiXCR on the 5' RACE reads and lists one entry per CDR3 protein. The table shows under 2 million distinct CDR3 sequences, with about 35% occurring only once. This clonotype was observed many times. Antigen specificity is unknown. A minimum of 5.5 micrograms of total RNA was extracted per sample. Sequencing input: blood. The receptor's source is a woman aged 25 to 45 in good health.

The CDR3 region is CASSPAGSTYEQYF. The CDR3 bases are TGTGCCAGCAGTCCAGCGGGTTCCACCTACGAGCAGTACTTC. The rearrangement uses TRBV27 and TRBJ2-7, with D maybe TRBD2 (6 bases). This CDR3 has 14 amino acids. Per the germline V gene, CDR1 is MNHEY and CDR2 is SMNVEV (reference sequence). Trimming removed 5 bases from V and 2 bases from J, with 13 bases in between.